A single sample gave rise to the 24 T cell receptor beta chains below, sequenced in a study of cytomegalovirus exposure and HLA in healthy donors. PCR involved 60 Vbeta and 13 Jbeta primers. Produced via immunoSEQ multiplex PCR; TCRdb's table is partial and in-frame only. Of 140,000 or so clones listed, 75% to 80% are singletons. The specimen was PBMCs. The receptors derive from a woman aged 25-40 years in good health and CMV-seronegative.

The chain combines TRBV29-1 with TRBJ1-2, with D unresolved. From germline, CDR1 is SQVTM and CDR2 ANQGSEA. Trimming cost V 4 bases and J 4 bases, with 13 bases left between them. CDR3 size: 13 residues. In DNA form, the CDR3 reads TGCAGCGTTGCCAAAGAGGAGGGCTATGGCTACACCTTC. Translation gives CSVAKEEGYGYTF.

The CDR3 reads CASSVGSGANVLTF. The CDR3 nucleotides are TGTGCCAGCAGCGTAGGGAGTGGGGCCAACGTCCTGACTTTC. This rearrangement joins TRBV9 to TRBJ2-6; D gene ambiguous. With 0 bases removed from V and 3 bases from J, the gap between germline ends came to 4 bases. Germline V lookup: CDR1 SGDLS, CDR2 YYNGEE. The CDR3 has 14 amino acids.

V usage is TRBV7-9 and J usage is TRBJ1-2; the D gene is possibly TRBD1 (5 bases). This CDR3 is built from 15 residues. Looked up from germline, CDR1 is SEHNR and CDR2 is FQNEAQ (reference sequence). V shed 2 bases and J shed 8 bases, with 18 bases lying between them. The CDR3 is CASSLIQGPGTGYTF. The CDR3, as DNA: TGTGCCAGCAGCTTAATTCAGGGTCCAGGAACGGGCTACACCTTC.

This clone has a handful of counts. The CDR3 region has the DNA TGCACCAGCAGCCCCCGGGTACTGAACACTGAAGCTTTCTTT. It codes for CTSSPRVLNTEAFF. V is TRBV1 and J is TRBJ1-1. TRBV1 is a pseudogene. This CDR3 spans 14 amino acids.

The rearrangement links TRBV2 to TRBJ1-1, with D possibly TRBD1 on 5 matching bases. The CDR3 has 13 residues. Germline CDR1 reads SNHLY; CDR2 reads FYNNEI. V was trimmed by 2 bases and J by 4 bases, leaving 8 bases between them. The CDR3 coding sequence is TGTGCCAGCAGTGAACGGGGGATCACTGAAGCTTTCTTT. As protein: CASSERGITEAFF.

The chain is built from TRBV4-1 and TRBJ2-2; 14 bases line up with TRBD2. The CDR3 sequence is 17 residues long. V lost 4 bases, J lost 0 bases, and 1 base stayed unmatched. CDR1 is MGHRA, CDR2 YSYEKL, per germline. In DNA form, the CDR3 reads TGCGCCAGCAGCCTGACTAGCGGGGGGGCGAACACCGGGGAGCTGTTTTTT. Its translation: CASSLTSGGANTGELFF.

This chain uses TRBV5-4 with TRBJ1-4; 7 nucleotides align to TRBD1. In germline, CDR1 is SGHNT, CDR2 YYREEE (reference sequence). The CDR3 is 15 amino acids. Losses at the gene ends were 3 bases for V and 8 bases for J; bases not matched to a gene: 10. DNA for the CDR3: TGTGCCAGCAGCTCTCCGGGACAGACACAAGAAAAACTGTTTTTT. This encodes CASSSPGQTQEKLFF. Full variable domain (rest looked up from reference TRBV5-4 and TRBJ1-4): ETGVTQSPTHLIKTRGQQVTLRCSSQSGHNTVSWYQQALGQGPQFIFQYYREEENGRGNFPPRFSGLQFPNYSSELNVNALELDDSALYLCASSSPGQTQEKLFFGSGTQLSVL.

V and J are TRBV7-2 and TRBJ1-3; a weak D match, TRBD1 (6 bases). This CDR3 has 13 residues. Germline loops: CDR1 SGHTA, CDR2 FQGNSA. Trimming shortened V by 3 bases and J by 4 bases, and 7 bases separated the two germline ends. The CDR3 region is CASSFDRGNTIYF. DNA of the CDR3: TGTGCCAGCAGCTTCGACAGGGGAAACACCATATATTTT. Based on the CDR3 plus reference TRBV7-2 and TRBJ1-3, the full variable domain is GAGVSQSPSNKVTEKGKDVELRCDPISGHTALYWYRQSLGQGLEFLIYFQGNSAPDKSGLPSDRFSAERTGGSVSTLTIQRTQQEDSAVYLCASSFDRGNTIYFGEGSWLTVV.

The J gene is TRBJ1-1, the V gene TRBV4-2; possible D gene TRBD1, 5 bases. Germline V gene lookup returns CDR1 LGHNA and CDR2 YNFKEQ. CDR3 length: 12 amino acids. V lost 0 bases and J lost 9, with 8 bases in between. The CDR3 DNA is TGTGCCAGCAGCCAAGAAGGGGCCAAAGCTTTCTTT. Translating it yields CASSQEGAKAFF.

This chain links TRBV9 with TRBJ2-5; possibly TRBD1 for D (5 bases). The CDR3 loop spans 15 amino acids. V lost 4 bases and J lost 5, with 18 bases in between. Germline lookup yields CDR1 SGDLS and CDR2 YYNGEE. CDR3 region: CASSPRQGWGETQYF. The CDR3 nucleotides read TGTGCCAGCAGCCCACGCCAGGGATGGGGCGAGACCCAGTACTTC.

The chain recombines TRBV11-2 with TRBJ2-7, with 7 bases aligning to TRBD1. Germline assignment: CDR1 SGHAT and CDR2 FQNNGV. The trim removed 3 bases at V and 5 bases at J, leaving 10 bases unmatched. CDR3 length: 15 amino acids. The CDR3 DNA reads TGTGCCAGCAGCTTTGACAGGGTGGAAACTCACGAGCAGTACTTC. It codes for CASSFDRVETHEQYF. Combining the CDR3 with reference TRBV11-2 and TRBJ2-7 gives the whole variable domain EAGVAQSPRYKIIEKRQSVAFWCNPISGHATLYWYQQILGQGPKLLIQFQNNGVVDDSQLPKDRFSAERLKGVDSTLKIQPAKLEDSAVYLCASSFDRVETHEQYFGPGTRLTVT.

V gene TRBV19 combines with J gene TRBJ2-7; 11 nucleotides agree with TRBD2. The germline CDR1 and CDR2 sequences are LNHDA and SQIVND (reference sequence). This CDR3 is 15 amino acids long. J gave up 5 bases and V 1 base, and 4 bases lay outside the gene matches. DNA of the CDR3: TGTGCCAGTAGTATAGTTAGCGGGGGGGCCAACGAGCAGTACTTC. Its protein product is CASSIVSGGANEQYF.

This clone has more than one count but fewer than ten. The gene calls are TRBV29-1 and TRBJ2-7; 7 nucleotides line up with TRBD1. In germline, CDR1 is SQVTM, CDR2 ANQGSEA. Trimming took 3 bases from V and 7 from J; bases not matched to a gene: 6. This CDR3 is built from 12 residues. CDR3 protein: CSVEVDREEQYF. CDR3 DNA sequence: TGCAGCGTTGAGGTTGACAGGGAGGAGCAGTACTTC.

Of note for this clone: Different DNA sequences within this sample yield the same CDR3. V gene TRBV5-1 combines with J gene TRBJ1-1, with D perhaps matching TRBD1 (6 bases). Trimming removed 1 base from V and 4 bases from J, with 14 bases in between. This CDR3 is built from 15 residues. Germline CDR1 reads SGHRS; CDR2 reads YFSETQ. CDR3 sequence: CASSLRAGAVTEAFF. DNA for the CDR3: TGCGCCAGCAGCTTGAGGGCAGGGGCTGTCACTGAAGCTTTCTTT. The variable domain in full, completed from reference TRBV5-1 and TRBJ1-1, reads KAGVTQTPRYLIKTRGQQVTLSCSPISGHRSVSWYQQTPGQGLQFLFEYFSETQRNKGNFPGRFSGRQFSNSRSEMNVSTLELGDSALYLCASSLRAGAVTEAFFGQGTRLTVV.

The chain links TRBV6-1 to TRBJ2-7, with D perhaps matching TRBD1 (6 bases). V was shortened by 9 bases and J by 2 bases, with 11 bases between the two germline ends. CDR1 MNHNS and CDR2 SASEGT come from the germline V gene. This CDR3 is built from 12 residues. DNA for the CDR3: TGTGCCAGTAACCGGGACACCTACGAGCAGTACTTC. Its protein product is CASNRDTYEQYF.

The chain combines TRBV19 with TRBJ1-2; 9 positions match TRBD1. Trimming took 7 bases from V and 4 from J; bases not matched to a gene: 7. There are 14 residues in the CDR3. Germline loops: CDR1 LNHDA, CDR2 SQIVND (reference sequence). The CDR3 sequence: CASTLGQGGYGYTF. CDR3 bases: TGTGCCAGTACCCTGGGACAGGGTGGCTATGGCTACACCTTC.

The chain couples TRBV4-2 to TRBJ2-3; 8 nucleotides match TRBD1. Trimming cost V 0 bases and J 4 bases; bases outside gene matches: 3. The CDR3 runs 15 residues. Germline CDR1 reads LGHNA; CDR2 reads YNFKEQ. The CDR3 sequence is CASSQDYRGADTQYF. The DNA of the CDR3 is TGTGCCAGCAGCCAAGACTACAGGGGGGCAGATACGCAGTATTTT.

This clone was detected a few times. This chain joins TRBV7-8 and TRBJ2-1; no reliable D call. V shed 0 bases and J shed 1 base, with 13 bases lying between them. CDR3 length: 17 residues. In germline, CDR1 is SGHVS, CDR2 FQNEAQ. CDR3 region: CASSLAQLRSSYNEQFF. CDR3 nucleotide sequence: TGTGCCAGCAGCTTAGCGCAACTACGATCTTCCTACAATGAGCAGTTCTTC.

The J gene is TRBJ2-7, the V gene TRBV27, with 9 bases lining up with TRBD1. Germline lookup yields CDR1 MNHEY and CDR2 SMNVEV (reference sequence). Trimming at V came to 5 bases and at J to 6 bases, leaving 5 bases not matched to a gene. The CDR3 runs 13 residues. CDR3 sequence (DNA): TGTGCCAGCAGTAACAGGGGGCCGGTCGAGCAGTACTTC. Its translation: CASSNRGPVEQYF.

V gene TRBV9 combines with J gene TRBJ1-1, with TRBD1 matching 8 bases. This CDR3 contains 15 residues. V gave up 4 bases and J gave up 5 bases; unmatched junction bases: 10. Germline CDR1 is SGDLS and CDR2 is YYNGEE. The CDR3, as DNA: TGTGCCAGCAGCCCCCGGACAGGGAGGGGGACTGAAGCTTTCTTT. Protein sequence: CASSPRTGRGTEAFF.

In DNA form, the CDR3 reads TGTGCCAGCAGTGTGAAGACACAGAACACTGAAGCTTTCTTT. Encoded protein: CASSVKTQNTEAFF. The gene calls are TRBV6-1 and TRBJ1-1; D is ambiguous. V was shortened by 4 bases and J by 1 base, with 10 bases between the two germline ends. The CDR3 has 14 amino acids. Germline values: CDR1 MNHNS, CDR2 SASEGT.

The rearrangement links TRBV25-1 to TRBJ1-1; D is unclear. The germline V and J ends were trimmed by 4 bases and 3 bases, with 15 bases remaining between them. Germline loops: CDR1 MGHDK, CDR2 SYGVNS. The CDR3 covers 15 residues. CDR3 protein: CASSAFTGTYTEAFF. In DNA, the CDR3 is TGTGCCAGCAGTGCCTTTACGGGAACCTACACTGAAGCTTTCTTT.

The rearrangement joins TRBV13 to TRBJ1-5; tentative D call: TRBD1 (5 bases). Germline V gene lookup returns CDR1 PRHDT and CDR2 FYEKMQ (reference sequence). V lost 2 bases to trimming and J lost 0 bases, with 8 bases between them. The CDR3 runs to 15 residues. The CDR3 sequence is CASSLRRGSNQPQHF. CDR3 DNA sequence: TGTGCCAGCAGCTTACGAAGGGGTAGCAATCAGCCCCAGCATTTT.

This chain links TRBV6-5 with TRBJ2-7, with 11 positions matching TRBD1. The V and J ends lost 7 bases and 2 bases, in that order; junction bases with no gene match: 7. The length of the CDR3 is 15 residues. Germline V gene data show CDR1 as MNHEY and CDR2 as SVGAGI. CDR3 sequence (DNA): TGTGCCAGCAACACCTGGGGACAGGGGGCCTACGAGCAGTACTTC. Encoded protein: CASNTWGQGAYEQYF.